These 25 T cell receptor beta chains originate from one sample sequenced in a study of blood T cell repertoires in COVID-19. Generated by immunoSEQ multiplex PCR, the TCRdb table keeps only in-frame clones and is missing some. The sample comprises roughly 150,000 clones, 85% to 90% of which are singletons, and approximately 4% rests with the top ten. The sequencing input was peripheral blood. The receptors originated from a woman between 70 and 85 years old with acute or convalescent COVID-19.

This clone was seen just once. The chain recombines TRBV7-8 with TRBJ2-7, with TRBD1 matching 7 bases. J gave up 3 bases and V 4 bases, and 9 bases lay outside the gene matches. This CDR3 spans 15 amino acids. Looked up from germline, CDR1 is SGHVS and CDR2 is FQNEAQ. The CDR3 coding sequence is TGTGCCAGCAGCTCGTCGGACAGGACAAACTACGAGCAGTACTTC. This gives the protein CASSSSDRTNYEQYF.

The CDR3 coding sequence is TGTGCCAGCAGCCCGACAGGGGCTCCGAGCTCCTATAATTCACCCCTCCACTTT. It encodes CASSPTGAPSSYNSPLHF. V gene TRBV11-3 combines with J gene TRBJ1-6; 8 nucleotides line up with TRBD1. V gave up 5 bases and J gave up 0 bases; unmatched junction bases: 9. The CDR3 is 18 residues long. The germline V gene has CDR1 SGHNT and CDR2 YENEEA.

This chain uses TRBV9 with TRBJ2-1; 8 nucleotides line up with TRBD1. The CDR3 sequence is 16 residues long. Germline CDR1 SGDLS, CDR2 YYNGEE. The V segment lost 0 bases and the J segment 6 bases; nucleotides outside the gene matches: 8. The CDR3 region is CASSVGGTGGTNEQFF. The DNA for the CDR3 is TGTGCCAGCAGCGTAGGGGGGACAGGTGGGACCAATGAGCAGTTCTTC.

The chain couples TRBV5-5 to TRBJ1-1; no definite D call. CDR3 length equals 14 residues. CDR1 is SGHKS and CDR2 is YYEKEE in the germline V gene (reference sequence). The V gene lost 4 bases and the J gene lost 0 bases, with 10 bases spanning the gap. CDR3 loop: CASSNRELNTEAFF. In DNA, the CDR3 is TGTGCCAGCAGCAACAGAGAATTGAACACTGAAGCTTTCTTT.

J is TRBJ1-2 and V is TRBV4-2; D ambiguous. This CDR3 has 16 amino acids. The germline gives CDR1 LGHNA, CDR2 YNFKEQ. Trimming shortened V by 0 bases and J by 4 bases, and 15 bases separated the two germline ends. This chain's CDR3 is CASSQDSGGLSYGYTF. The CDR3 nucleotides read TGTGCCAGCAGCCAAGATTCCGGCGGATTGAGCTATGGCTACACCTTC.

The chain uses TRBV4-2 and TRBJ2-2; 10 bases are a match to TRBD1. This CDR3 spans 15 amino acids. The germline CDR1 and CDR2 sequences are LGHNA and YNFKEQ. V lost 5 bases, J lost 6 bases, and 6 bases stayed unmatched. The CDR3 reads CASSGTGVKSGELFF. Written as DNA, the CDR3 is TGTGCCAGCAGCGGGACAGGGGTAAAGTCCGGGGAGCTGTTTTTT.

This chain joins TRBV12-3 or TRBV12-4 and TRBJ2-1; possible D gene TRBD1, 6 bases. This CDR3 contains 12 residues. V lost 5 bases and J 10 bases, leaving 12 bases between the germline ends. The CDR3 coding sequence is TGTGCCAGCAGTCCAACTGGGGGCGAGCAGTTCTTC. This sequence encodes CASSPTGGEQFF.

In this sample, this clone turned up a few times. One end of the junction fails to match germline, which may point to a read error. V usage is TRBV19 and J usage is TRBJ2-1; 8 bases align to TRBD2. There are 12 residues in the CDR3. CDR1 is LNHDA and CDR2 is SQIVND in the germline V gene (reference sequence). CDR3 region: CASSPTGTSLIF. CDR3 coding DNA: TGTGCCAGTAGTCCAACCGGGACTAGTCTGATCTTC.

The genes are TRBV7-2 and TRBJ2-5, with 7 nucleotides matching TRBD1. The CDR3 extends over 14 amino acids. Trimming cost V 5 bases and J 5 bases; bases outside gene matches: 8. CDR1 is SGHTA, CDR2 FQGNSA, per germline. For the CDR3, the DNA is TGTGCCAGCAGCAACAATAGGGGGCGGGAGACCCAGTACTTC. Translating gives CASSNNRGRETQYF.

V is TRBV6-1 and J is TRBJ1-5; no reliable D call. Germline-derived CDR1 and CDR2 are MNHNS and SASEGT. This CDR3 comprises 16 residues. V lost 2 bases and J lost 4, with 15 bases in between. In DNA, the CDR3 is TGTGCCAGCAGTGAACGCGACGAGGGATGGAATCAGCCCCAGCATTTT. Its translation: CASSERDEGWNQPQHF.

A single count supports this clone. The chain is built from TRBV6-2 or TRBV6-3 and TRBJ1-6; 9 bases are shared with TRBD1. This CDR3 contains 19 residues. Germline CDR1 reads MNHEY; CDR2 reads SVGEGT. V shed 0 bases and J 6 bases; nucleotides not matched to a gene: 12. The CDR3 DNA reads as TGTGCCAGCAGTTACTCGCAAATCCGGGACAGGGAGATTAATTCACCCCTCCACTTT. It yields the protein CASSYSQIRDREINSPLHF.

The V and J genes are TRBV30 and TRBJ1-3; the match to TRBD1 covers 7 bases. The CDR3 has 14 amino acids. V gave up 4 bases and J gave up 0 bases; unmatched junction bases: 3. Germline V gene lookup returns CDR1 GTSNPN and CDR2 SVGIG (reference sequence). Here the CDR3 reads CAWTGGNSGNTIYF. As DNA, the CDR3 is TGTGCCTGGACAGGGGGAAACTCTGGAAACACCATATATTTT.

The J gene is TRBJ1-5, the V gene TRBV27, with D possibly being TRBD1 (6 bases). The V end lost 3 bases, the J end lost 9 bases, and 18 bases lay between the germline ends. This CDR3 region has 15 residues. CDR1 MNHEY and CDR2 SMNVEV come from the germline V gene (reference sequence). The CDR3 sequence: CASSLDRDTRRPQHF. The CDR3 DNA reads as TGTGCCAGCAGTTTGGACAGAGACACTCGGCGGCCCCAGCATTTT.

V is TRBV18 and J is TRBJ2-1; 10 nucleotides agree with TRBD1. V trimming: 0 bases; J trimming: 7 bases; junction bases outside the gene matches: 6. Germline assignment: CDR1 KGHSH and CDR2 LQKENI. The length of the CDR3 is 16 residues. For the CDR3, the DNA is TGTGCCAGCTCACCACCGACAGGGGGCGGGTCAAATGAGCAGTTCTTC. Translated, it gives CASSPPTGGGSNEQFF. The full variable domain, its missing parts supplied by reference TRBV18 and TRBJ2-1, is NAGVMQNPRHLVRRRGQEARLRCSPMKGHSHVYWYRQLPEEGLKFMVYLQKENIIDESGMPKERFSAEFPKEGPSILRIQQVVRGDSAAYFCASSPPTGGGSNEQFFGPGTRLTVL.

This clone was observed a few times. The V and J genes are TRBV7-2 and TRBJ2-1; a possible D gene is TRBD2 (6 bases). This CDR3 is built from 15 residues. Germline V gene sequence: CDR1 SGHTA, CDR2 FQGNSA. V lost 3 bases to trimming and J lost 6 bases, with 15 bases between them. CDR3 DNA: TGTGCCAGCAGCTTTTCGGGACTTAACACCAATGAGCAGTTCTTC. Translating gives CASSFSGLNTNEQFF. Looking up the rest from reference TRBV7-2 and TRBJ2-1 gives the full variable domain: GAGVSQSPSNKVTEKGKDVELRCDPISGHTALYWYRQSLGQGLEFLIYFQGNSAPDKSGLPSDRFSAERTGGSVSTLTIQRTQQEDSAVYLCASSFSGLNTNEQFFGPGTRLTVL.

This clone was seen a handful of times. The rearrangement links TRBV20-1 to TRBJ1-2; D possibly corresponds to TRBD1 (5 bases). This CDR3 region has 14 residues. CDR1 DFQATT and CDR2 SNEGSKA come from the germline V gene (reference sequence). Trimming removed 3 bases from V and 3 bases from J, with 14 bases in between. This CDR3 reads CSASGASGDYGYTF. CDR3 coding DNA: TGCAGTGCTAGTGGGGCCAGCGGGGACTATGGCTACACCTTC.

This clone has more than one count but fewer than ten. The chain uses TRBV5-6 and TRBJ2-5; weak D call: TRBD1 (5 bases). Germline CDR1 is SGHDT and CDR2 is YYEEEE. The CDR3 covers 16 residues. V lost 2 bases and J 5 bases, leaving 19 bases between the germline ends. The CDR3 spells CASSFGDSTTRETQYF. The CDR3 coding sequence is TGTGCCAGCAGCTTTGGAGACAGCACAACCAGGGAGACCCAGTACTTC.

The chain employs TRBV19 and TRBJ1-5; D call uncertain. Germline V gives CDR1 LNHDA, CDR2 SQIVND (reference sequence). V was clipped by 6 bases and J by 2 bases, with 8 bases between them. This CDR3 spans 13 amino acids. Written as DNA, the CDR3 is TGTGCCAGTAGAGAGGTGGGCAATCAGCCCCAGCATTTT. This encodes CASREVGNQPQHF.

This clone was observed a few times. This rearrangement joins TRBV2 to TRBJ1-5; no reliable D call. CDR3 length: 15 residues. Germline loops: CDR1 SNHLY, CDR2 FYNNEI. The V end was cut by 6 bases, the J end by 2 bases, with 14 bases between. CDR3 sequence reads: CASRIEGLGNQPQHF. The CDR3 bases are TGTGCCAGCAGGATCGAGGGATTGGGCAATCAGCCCCAGCATTTT.

The gene calls are TRBV10-1 and TRBJ1-5; 10 bases are a match to TRBD1. CDR1 and CDR2 (germline): WNHNN, SYGVQD (reference sequence). CDR3 size: 14 residues. V shed 6 bases, J shed 7 bases, and the junction held 6 bases outside the gene matches. The CDR3 coding sequence is TGCGCCAGCAGGAAAGGACAGGGGGGACAGCCCCAGCATTTT. This encodes CASRKGQGGQPQHF.

The chain couples TRBV5-8 to TRBJ1-2, with TRBD1 matching 9 bases. J was trimmed by 3 bases and V by 4 bases; bases with no gene match: 7. Germline CDR1 is SGHTS and CDR2 is YDEGEE. The length of the CDR3 is 15 residues. CDR3 nucleotide sequence: TGTGCCAGCAGCCATGGACAGGGGTGGTACTATGGCTACACCTTC. It is translated as CASSHGQGWYYGYTF.

The V gene is TRBV6-5, the J gene TRBJ1-5; D may be TRBD1 (5 bases). The germline gives CDR1 MNHEY, CDR2 SVGAGI. CDR3 length equals 16 residues. V lost 0 bases, J lost 5 bases, and 14 bases lay in between. The CDR3 here is CASSYSWGGGYQPQHF. As DNA, the CDR3 is TGTGCCAGCAGTTACTCATGGGGTGGGGGGTATCAGCCCCAGCATTTT.

The chain uses TRBV6-5 and TRBJ2-1, with TRBD2 matching 10 bases. The CDR3 extends over 15 amino acids. The germline gives CDR1 MNHEY, CDR2 SVGAGI. Germline trimming cut 2 bases from V and 10 bases from J; bases unmatched to any gene: 8. Here the CDR3 DNA reads TGTGCCAGCAGTTACCACCTAGGGGGACTAGCGGAGCAGTTCTTC. Its protein product is CASSYHLGGLAEQFF.

The rearrangement joins TRBV19 to TRBJ2-7, with D perhaps TRBD1 (6 bases). The V and J ends lost 3 bases and 3 bases respectively, with 9 bases between them. Germline V lookup: CDR1 LNHDA, CDR2 SQIVND (reference sequence). The CDR3 sequence is 13 residues long. CDR3 DNA: TGTGCCAGTAGTATTGACAGGTACTACGAGCAGTACTTC. Its translation: CASSIDRYYEQYF. The full variable domain, with the rest looked up from reference TRBV19 and TRBJ2-7, is DGGITQSPKYLFRKEGQNVTLSCEQNLNHDAMYWYRQDPGQGLRLIYYSQIVNDFQKGDIAEGYSVSREKKESFPLTVTSAQKNPTAFYLCASSIDRYYEQYFGPGTRLTVT.

This clone was counted only a few times. The chain recombines TRBV28 with TRBJ1-3, with D perhaps TRBD1 (6 bases). Germline CDR1 is MDHEN and CDR2 is SYDVKM. This CDR3 contains 15 residues. V lost 7 bases, J lost 0 bases, and 13 bases lay in between. In nucleotides, the CDR3 is TGTGCCAGCACCGCGGACAGCTACTCTGGAAACACCATATATTTT. It encodes CASTADSYSGNTIYF.